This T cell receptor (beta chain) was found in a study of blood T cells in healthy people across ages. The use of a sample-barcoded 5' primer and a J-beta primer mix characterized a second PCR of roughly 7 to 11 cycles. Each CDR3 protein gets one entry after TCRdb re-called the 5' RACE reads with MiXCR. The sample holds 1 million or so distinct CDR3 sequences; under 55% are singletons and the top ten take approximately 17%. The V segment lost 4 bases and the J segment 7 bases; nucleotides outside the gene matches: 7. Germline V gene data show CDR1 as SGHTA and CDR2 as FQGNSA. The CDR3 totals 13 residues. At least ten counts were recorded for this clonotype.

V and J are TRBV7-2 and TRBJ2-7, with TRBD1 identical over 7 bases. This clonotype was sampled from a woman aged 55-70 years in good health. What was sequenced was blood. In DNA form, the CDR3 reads TGTGCCAGCAGCTCTCTAGGGGGCGGAGAGCAGTACTTC. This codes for CASSSLGGGEQYF.